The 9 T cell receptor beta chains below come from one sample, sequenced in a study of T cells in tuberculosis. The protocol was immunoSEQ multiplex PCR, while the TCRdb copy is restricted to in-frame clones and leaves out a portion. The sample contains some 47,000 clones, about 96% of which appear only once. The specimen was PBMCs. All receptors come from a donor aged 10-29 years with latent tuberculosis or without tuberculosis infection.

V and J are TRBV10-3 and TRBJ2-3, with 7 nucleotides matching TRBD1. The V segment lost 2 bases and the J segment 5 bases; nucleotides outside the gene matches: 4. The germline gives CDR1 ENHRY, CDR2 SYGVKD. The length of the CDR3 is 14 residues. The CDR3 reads CAISEEQGKDTQYF. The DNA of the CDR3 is TGTGCCATCAGTGAGGAACAGGGGAAAGATACGCAGTATTTT.

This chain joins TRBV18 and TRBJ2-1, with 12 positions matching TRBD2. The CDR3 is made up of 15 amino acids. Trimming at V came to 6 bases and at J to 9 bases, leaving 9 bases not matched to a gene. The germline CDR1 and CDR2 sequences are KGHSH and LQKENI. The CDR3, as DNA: TGTGCCAGCTCTCCCACTAGCGGGGGGCTGGTTGAGCAGTTCTTC. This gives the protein CASSPTSGGLVEQFF. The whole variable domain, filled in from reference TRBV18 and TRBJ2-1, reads NAGVMQNPRHLVRRRGQEARLRCSPMKGHSHVYWYRQLPEEGLKFMVYLQKENIIDESGMPKERFSAEFPKEGPSILRIQQVVRGDSAAYFCASSPTSGGLVEQFFGPGTRLTVL.

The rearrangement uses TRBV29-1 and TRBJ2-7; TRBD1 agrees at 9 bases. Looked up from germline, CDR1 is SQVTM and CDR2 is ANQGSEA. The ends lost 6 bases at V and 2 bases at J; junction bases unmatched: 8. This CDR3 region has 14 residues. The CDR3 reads CSVGRTGDTYEQYF. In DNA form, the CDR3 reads TGCAGCGTGGGGCGGACAGGGGACACCTACGAGCAGTACTTC.

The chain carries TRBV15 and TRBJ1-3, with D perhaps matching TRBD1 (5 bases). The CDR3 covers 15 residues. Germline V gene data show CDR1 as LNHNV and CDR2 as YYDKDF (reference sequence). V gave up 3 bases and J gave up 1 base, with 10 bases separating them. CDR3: CATSSQQDSGNTIYF. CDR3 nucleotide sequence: TGTGCCACCAGCAGTCAACAGGATTCTGGAAACACCATATATTTT.

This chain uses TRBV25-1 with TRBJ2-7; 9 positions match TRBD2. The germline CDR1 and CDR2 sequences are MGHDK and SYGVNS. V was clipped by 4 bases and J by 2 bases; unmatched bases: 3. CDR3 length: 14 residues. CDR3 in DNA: TGTGCCAGCAGTGGGCGGGAGGGTACCTACGAGCAGTACTTC. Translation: CASSGREGTYEQYF.

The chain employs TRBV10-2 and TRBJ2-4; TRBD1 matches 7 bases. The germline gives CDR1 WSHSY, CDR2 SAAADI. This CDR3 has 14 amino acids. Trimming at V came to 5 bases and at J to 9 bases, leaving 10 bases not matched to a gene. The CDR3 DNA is TGCGCCAGCAGTTATAATACAGGGGTCGGCATTCAGTACTTC. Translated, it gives CASSYNTGVGIQYF.

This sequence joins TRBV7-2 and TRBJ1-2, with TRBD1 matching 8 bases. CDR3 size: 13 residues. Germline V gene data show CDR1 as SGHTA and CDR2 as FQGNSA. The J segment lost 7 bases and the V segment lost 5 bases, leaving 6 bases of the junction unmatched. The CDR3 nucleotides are TGTGCCAGCAGCCCGGACAGGGAAAGTGGCTACACCTTC. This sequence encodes CASSPDRESGYTF.

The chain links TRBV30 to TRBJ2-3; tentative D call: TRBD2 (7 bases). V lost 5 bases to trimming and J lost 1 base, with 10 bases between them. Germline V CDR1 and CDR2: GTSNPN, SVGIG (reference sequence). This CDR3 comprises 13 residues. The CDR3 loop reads CAWGGAGTDTQYF. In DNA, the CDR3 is TGTGCCTGGGGGGGGGCAGGCACAGATACGCAGTATTTT.

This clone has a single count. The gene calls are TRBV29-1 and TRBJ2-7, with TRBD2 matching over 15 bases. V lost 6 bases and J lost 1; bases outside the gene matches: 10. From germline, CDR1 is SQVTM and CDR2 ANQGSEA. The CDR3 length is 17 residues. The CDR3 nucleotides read TGCAGCGTCCTTGGACTAGCGGGAGGGTTCGGGTCCTACGAGCAGTACTTC. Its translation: CSVLGLAGGFGSYEQYF.